Given below is one TCR beta chain in context. With 60 Vbeta and 13 Jbeta primers, the PCR was carried out. Sequenced by immunoSEQ multiplex PCR; TCRdb stores in-frame clones only, minus some. The sample carries fewer than 200,000 clones, less than 85% recorded once. This specimen comes from a study of cytomegalovirus exposure and HLA in healthy donors. CDR1 and CDR2 from the germline V gene are SQVTM and ANQGSEA. The J segment lost 4 bases and the V segment lost 7 bases, leaving 5 bases of the junction unmatched. The CDR3 consists of 12 residues. Sample: PBMCs. The rearrangement uses TRBV29-1 and TRBJ1-1, with TRBD1 matching 8 bases. This clonotype was obtained from a male donor in good health and CMV-seronegative. The CDR3 region has the DNA TGCAGCGGGACAGGGACGGGCACTGAAGCTTTCTTT. This codes for CSGTGTGTEAFF.